This TCR beta chain emerged from a study of response to subunit inactivated influenza vaccine. Notes on this clonotype: Its specificity is not known.

Study-wide results and limits: Few new T cells, the authors suggested, are recruited by each seasonal influenza vaccination.

TCRdb re-analysed the RT-PCR reads in MiXCR, keeping a single row per CDR3 protein. There are under 950,000 distinct CDR3 sequences in the sample; about 20% occur only once, and 10% lies in the top ten. The sequence derives from a man aged 45-65 years who received an inactivated influenza vaccine. The sample in question was PBMCs from blood, obtained 4 to 6 days after vaccination.

The CDR3: CASSWGQGKDTQYF. DNA of the CDR3: TGTGCCAGCAGCTGGGGACAGGGGAAAGATACGCAGTATTTT. This rearrangement joins TRBV12-3 or TRBV12-4 to TRBJ2-3, with 10 bases matching TRBD1. V shed 6 bases and J 5 bases; nucleotides not matched to a gene: 5. This CDR3 region has 14 residues.